This TCR beta chain originates from a study of shared clonotypes between healthy human individuals. The assay ran at deep level. Profiling relied on immunoSEQ multiplex PCR, and the TCRdb table lists in-frame clones only, not all of them. Found here are about 2.2 million clones, 85% to 95% of them singletons; the top ten hold about 1.6%. Only CD45RO-negative cells positively selected for CCR7 counted as naive CD8 cells, so terminally differentiated effector memory CD45RA+ cells were excluded. In the case of this clone: Its antigen is still unknown.

The CDR3 runs to 12 residues. V was cut by 5 bases and J by 1 base, with 3 bases left in between. Germline assignment: CDR1 MNHEY and CDR2 SMNVEV (reference sequence). Overall study findings and caveats: The donor pool, a small one, limited the genetic and exposure-history diversity represented. Sharing across four donors was highest in naive CD4 (roughly 5%) and lowest in memory CD8 (around 0.4%). Generation probabilities were higher for clonotypes shared across all four sorted-subset donors than for unshared ones.

The chain links TRBV27 to TRBJ2-4; D is unresolved. Input material: naive CD8+ T cells from PBMCs. The TCR comes from a man aged 18 to 30 in good health. Some clones in this sample may be carry-over from other donors' samples. The DNA of the CDR3 is TGTGCCAGCAGTGGGGCCAAAAACATTCAGTACTTC. Translated: CASSGAKNIQYF.